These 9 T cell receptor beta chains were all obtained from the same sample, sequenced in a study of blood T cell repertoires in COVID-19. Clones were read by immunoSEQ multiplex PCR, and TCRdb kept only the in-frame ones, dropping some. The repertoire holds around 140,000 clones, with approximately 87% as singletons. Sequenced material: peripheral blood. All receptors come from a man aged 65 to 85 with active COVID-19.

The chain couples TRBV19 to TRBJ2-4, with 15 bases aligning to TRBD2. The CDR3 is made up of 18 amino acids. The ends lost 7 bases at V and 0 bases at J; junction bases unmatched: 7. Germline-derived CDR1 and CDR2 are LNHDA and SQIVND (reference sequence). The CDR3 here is CASTRTSGRALAKNIQYF. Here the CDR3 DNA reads TGTGCCAGTACCCGGACTAGCGGGAGGGCACTAGCCAAAAACATTCAGTACTTC.

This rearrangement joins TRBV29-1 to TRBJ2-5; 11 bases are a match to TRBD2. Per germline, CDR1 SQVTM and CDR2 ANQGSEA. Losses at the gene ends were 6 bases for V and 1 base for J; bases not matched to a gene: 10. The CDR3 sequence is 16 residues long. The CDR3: CSVLFPGLAAQETQYF. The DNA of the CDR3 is TGCAGCGTCCTATTCCCGGGACTAGCGGCCCAAGAGACCCAGTACTTC.

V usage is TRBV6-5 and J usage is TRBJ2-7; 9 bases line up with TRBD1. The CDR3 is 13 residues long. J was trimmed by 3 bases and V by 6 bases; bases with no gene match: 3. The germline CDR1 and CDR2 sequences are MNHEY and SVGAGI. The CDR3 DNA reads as TGTGCCAGCAGCCGGACAGGGGTCTACGAGCAGTACTTC. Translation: CASSRTGVYEQYF.

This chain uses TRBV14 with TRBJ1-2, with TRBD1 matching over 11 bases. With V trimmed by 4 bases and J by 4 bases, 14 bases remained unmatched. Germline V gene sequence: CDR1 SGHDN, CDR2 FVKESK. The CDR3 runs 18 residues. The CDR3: CASSPRPGQGGVGYGYTF. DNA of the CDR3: TGTGCCAGCAGCCCTAGACCGGGACAGGGGGGCGTCGGCTATGGCTACACCTTC. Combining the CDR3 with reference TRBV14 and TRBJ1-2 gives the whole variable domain EAGVTQFPSHSVIEKGQTVTLRCDPISGHDNLYWYRRVMGKEIKFLLHFVKESKQDESGMPNNRFLAERTGGTYSTLKVQPAELEDSGVYFCASSPRPGQGGVGYGYTFGSGTRLTVV.

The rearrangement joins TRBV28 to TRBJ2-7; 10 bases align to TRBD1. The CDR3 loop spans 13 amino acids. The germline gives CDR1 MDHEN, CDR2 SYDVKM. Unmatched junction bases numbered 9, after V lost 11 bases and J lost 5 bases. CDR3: CAGRDRGKNEQYF. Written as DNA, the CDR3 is TGTGCCGGCCGGGACAGGGGAAAGAACGAGCAGTACTTC. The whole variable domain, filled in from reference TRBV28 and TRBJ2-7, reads DVKVTQSSRYLVKRTGEKVFLECVQDMDHENMFWYRQDPGLGLRLIYFSYDVKMKEKGDIPEGYSVSREKKERFSLILESASTNQTSMYLCAGRDRGKNEQYFGPGTRLTVT.

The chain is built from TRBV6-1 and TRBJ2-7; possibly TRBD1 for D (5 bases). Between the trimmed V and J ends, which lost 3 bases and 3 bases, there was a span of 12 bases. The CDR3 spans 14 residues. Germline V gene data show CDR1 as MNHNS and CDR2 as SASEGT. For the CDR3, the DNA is TGTGCCAGCAGTGAGTATACAGGAAGCTACGAGCAGTACTTC. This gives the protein CASSEYTGSYEQYF.

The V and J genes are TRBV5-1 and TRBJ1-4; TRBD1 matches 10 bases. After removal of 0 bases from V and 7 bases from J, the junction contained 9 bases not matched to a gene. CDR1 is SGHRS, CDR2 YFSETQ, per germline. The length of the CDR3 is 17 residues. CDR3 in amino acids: CASSLEGTGVNGEKLFF. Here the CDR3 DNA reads TGCGCCAGCAGCTTGGAAGGGACAGGGGTCAATGGTGAAAAACTGTTTTTT.

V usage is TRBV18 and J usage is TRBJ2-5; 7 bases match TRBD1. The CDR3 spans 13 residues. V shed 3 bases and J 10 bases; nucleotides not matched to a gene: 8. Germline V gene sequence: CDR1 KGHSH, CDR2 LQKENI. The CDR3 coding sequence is TGTGCCAGCTCACCGGGATCCCAGGGGGACCAGTACTTC. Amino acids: CASSPGSQGDQYF.

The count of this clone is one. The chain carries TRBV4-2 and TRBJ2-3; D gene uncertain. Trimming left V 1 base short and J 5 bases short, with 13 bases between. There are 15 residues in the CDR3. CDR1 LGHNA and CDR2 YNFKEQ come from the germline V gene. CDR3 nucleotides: TGTGCCAGCAGCCAAGGGCTATCATCAGGAGATACGCAGTATTTT. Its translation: CASSQGLSSGDTQYF.